In its sample, the clone carrying this T cell receptor beta chain was seen many times. Its antigen is not known. This specimen comes from a study of early T cells in non-severe SARS-CoV-2 infection. Overall study: Whole-blood bulk RNA, unsorted, was sequenced, and chains were unpaired. General observations from the study: Clonotype matching in VDJdb favored anti-spike CD8 responses and did not capture private and CD4 specificities.

The library protocol tagged individual cDNA molecules with unique molecular identifiers. TCRdb ran MiXCR on the 5' RACE reads and lists one entry per CDR3 protein. Here the sample spans more than 95,000 distinct CDR3 sequences, 11% being singletons. CDR1 and CDR2 from the germline V gene are MNHEY and SMNVEV (reference sequence). Trimming removed 1 base at V and 5 bases at J, with 8 bases between. The CDR3 covers 13 residues. The gene calls are TRBV27 and TRBJ2-5; D is perhaps TRBD1 or TRBD2 (5 bases each). The source was whole blood, collected at baseline. The source is an adult who was a healthcare worker with PCR-confirmed SARS-CoV-2 infection or an uninfected control (not recorded which). CDR3 coding DNA: TGTGCCAGCAGTTTATATCGGGGCGAGACCCAGTACTTC. Amino acids: CASSLYRGETQYF.